These 20 T cell receptor beta chains share one sample of origin, sequenced in a study of T cell responses to AZD1222 COVID-19 vaccine. Data came from immunoSEQ multiplex PCR; TCRdb stores just in-frame clones and leaves some out. The profile covers around 140,000 clones, with around nine tenths appearing a single time and around 1.6% taken by the ten largest. The specimen was peripheral blood, collected on day 0 of AZD1222 vaccination. These receptors were taken from an adult in good health.

This rearrangement joins TRBV5-1 to TRBJ2-7; possible D gene TRBD1, 5 bases. CDR1 SGHRS and CDR2 YFSETQ come from the germline V gene. This CDR3 region has 13 residues. V gave up 3 bases and J gave up 5 bases, with 12 bases separating them. The CDR3 is CASSWGRVDEQYF. DNA for the CDR3: TGCGCCAGCAGCTGGGGCAGGGTTGACGAGCAGTACTTC.

This chain links TRBV9 with TRBJ2-7, with D hard to call. CDR3 size: 14 residues. Looked up from germline, CDR1 is SGDLS and CDR2 is YYNGEE. Trimming cost V 0 bases and J 2 bases, with 9 bases left between them. The CDR3 region is CASSVGGQPYEQYF. CDR3 in DNA: TGTGCCAGCAGCGTAGGAGGTCAGCCCTACGAGCAGTACTTC.

This rearrangement joins TRBV4-2 to TRBJ1-2; 9 nucleotides line up with TRBD1. Germline CDR1 LGHNA, CDR2 YNFKEQ. This CDR3 has 14 amino acids. J gave up 4 bases and V 4 bases, and 4 bases lay outside the gene matches. CDR3 residues: CASSRQGDGYGYTF. The CDR3 coding sequence is TGTGCCAGCAGCCGACAGGGGGACGGCTATGGCTACACCTTC.

The chain links TRBV2 to TRBJ2-2, with D possibly TRBD2 on 6 matching bases. The CDR3 runs to 15 residues. The germline CDR1 and CDR2 sequences are SNHLY and FYNNEI. V dropped 4 bases and J dropped 0 bases, with 9 bases sitting between them. CDR3 protein: CASSASAPNTGELFF. The CDR3 DNA reads as TGTGCCAGCAGTGCTAGCGCACCGAACACCGGGGAGCTGTTTTTT. Drawing the rest from reference TRBV2 and TRBJ2-2, the complete variable domain is EPEVTQTPSHQVTQMGQEVILRCVPISNHLYFYWYRQILGQKVEFLVSFYNNEISEKSEIFDDQFSVERPDGSNFTLKIRSTKLEDSAMYFCASSASAPNTGELFFGEGSRLTVL.

In nucleotides, the CDR3 is TGCAGCGTCAATGGGGACAGGGGAAACACTGAAGCTTTCTTT. It specifies CSVNGDRGNTEAFF. V usage is TRBV29-1 and J usage is TRBJ1-1; TRBD1 matches at 10 bases. The ends lost 6 bases at V and 2 bases at J; junction bases unmatched: 6. CDR1 SQVTM and CDR2 ANQGSEA come from the germline V gene. The CDR3 has 14 amino acids.

This chain joins TRBV30 and TRBJ2-1; tentatively, D is TRBD1 (6 bases). The length of the CDR3 is 16 residues. Germline V gene lookup returns CDR1 GTSNPN and CDR2 SVGIG (reference sequence). The germline V and J ends were trimmed by 1 base and 7 bases, with 20 bases remaining between them. The CDR3 sequence: CAWSAYYRDLGNEQFF. The CDR3 nucleotides read TGTGCCTGGAGTGCGTATTACAGGGATTTGGGGAATGAGCAGTTCTTC.

The J gene is TRBJ2-4, the V gene TRBV28; possible D gene TRBD1, 6 bases. Trimming shortened V by 3 bases and J by 7 bases, and 13 bases separated the two germline ends. Germline V gene data show CDR1 as MDHEN and CDR2 as SYDVKM. The CDR3 loop spans 14 amino acids. Written as DNA, the CDR3 is TGTGCCAGCAGTTTGCCTACTAGGGGGAACATTCAGTACTTC. As protein: CASSLPTRGNIQYF.

The chain employs TRBV4-1 and TRBJ1-1, with D unclear. The CDR3 sequence is 13 residues long. From germline, CDR1 is MGHRA and CDR2 YSYEKL. V was shortened by 4 bases and J by 2 bases, with 8 bases between the two germline ends. This CDR3 reads CASSLITNTEAFF. As DNA, the CDR3 is TGCGCCAGCAGCCTTATTACAAACACTGAAGCTTTCTTT.

CDR3 nucleotides: TGTGCCTGGACTCGGAGGGGAGGGAGCACAGATACGCAGTATTTT. Encoded protein: CAWTRRGGSTDTQYF. This rearrangement joins TRBV30 to TRBJ2-3; 7 nucleotides agree with TRBD2. With 4 bases clipped from V and 0 bases from J, the junction kept 7 bases outside the gene matches. CDR1 and CDR2 (germline): GTSNPN, SVGIG (reference sequence). This CDR3 region has 15 residues.

This clone was counted between two and nine times. V gene TRBV18 combines with J gene TRBJ2-6, with a possible D match to TRBD1 (6 bases). Germline-derived CDR1 and CDR2 are KGHSH and LQKENI. V was trimmed by 3 bases and J by 3 bases, leaving 9 bases between them. The CDR3 is made up of 15 amino acids. The CDR3: CASSPRGDGANVLTF. The CDR3, as DNA: TGTGCCAGCTCACCCAGGGGAGATGGGGCCAACGTCCTGACTTTC.

CDR3 sequence (DNA): TGTGCCAGCAGCTTAGGTTTGCGGGGGGCAGATACGCAGTATTTT. Its translation: CASSLGLRGADTQYF. This sequence joins TRBV7-2 and TRBJ2-3, with 8 bases aligning to TRBD2. The V and J ends lost 1 base and 4 bases, in that order; junction bases with no gene match: 4. Germline V gene sequence: CDR1 SGHTA, CDR2 FQGNSA. This CDR3 spans 15 amino acids.

The chain carries TRBV11-3 and TRBJ2-5; D gene uncertain. Per the germline V gene, CDR1 is SGHNT and CDR2 is YENEEA. Trimming shortened V by 0 bases and J by 1 base, and 3 bases separated the two germline ends. The length of the CDR3 is 13 residues. The CDR3 sequence is CASSLEVQETQYF. The CDR3 nucleotides read TGTGCCAGCAGCTTAGAAGTCCAAGAGACCCAGTACTTC.

The chain uses TRBV18 and TRBJ1-6, with 8 bases matching TRBD1. Germline assignment: CDR1 KGHSH and CDR2 LQKENI. The CDR3 totals 15 residues. The J segment lost 9 bases and the V segment lost 2 bases, leaving 6 bases of the junction unmatched. CDR3 DNA: TGTGCCAGCTCACCATTGACAGGGGATCGTTCACCCCTCCACTTT. This encodes CASSPLTGDRSPLHF.

CDR3 protein: CATSDLPWQKSQSGNTIYF. The DNA of the CDR3 is TGTGCCACCAGTGATTTGCCTTGGCAGAAGAGTCAGTCTGGAAACACCATATATTTT. The chain carries TRBV24-1 and TRBJ1-3; D is unresolved. Germline V gene lookup returns CDR1 KGHDR and CDR2 SFDVKD. The CDR3 consists of 19 residues. V was pared by 0 bases and J by 1 base, with 18 bases between.

The chain recombines TRBV28 with TRBJ2-2; maybe TRBD2 (7 bases). Germline loops: CDR1 MDHEN, CDR2 SYDVKM. The ends were cut back, 5 bases at V and 4 bases at J, with 14 bases in the middle. CDR3 length: 15 amino acids. The DNA of the CDR3 is TGTGCCAGCAGTATTGGGGGGGCGGGCACCGGGGAGCTGTTTTTT. Translating it yields CASSIGGAGTGELFF.

The chain carries TRBV4-3 and TRBJ1-4, with 11 positions matching TRBD1. There are 16 residues in the CDR3. After removal of 1 base from V and 4 bases from J, the junction contained 2 bases not matched to a gene. Germline CDR1 and CDR2: LGHNA and YSLEER. The CDR3: CASSQGGTGGNEKLFF. In DNA, the CDR3 is TGCGCCAGCAGCCAAGGGGGGACAGGGGGTAATGAAAAACTGTTTTTT.

For the CDR3, the DNA is TGTGCCACCAGCAGAGGAGGGCCAGAGACCCAGTACTTC. Protein product: CATSRGGPETQYF. The chain couples TRBV15 to TRBJ2-5, with a tentative D call TRBD2 (5 bases). Trimming stripped 1 base from V and 4 bases from J, with 7 bases between. Germline CDR1 is LNHNV and CDR2 is YYDKDF (reference sequence). This CDR3 spans 13 amino acids.

This clone was observed a handful of times. V is TRBV28 and J is TRBJ2-7; TRBD2 is a possible D gene (7 bases). Germline V lookup: CDR1 MDHEN, CDR2 SYDVKM. V was clipped by 2 bases and J by 3 bases, with 17 bases between them. CDR3 size: 16 residues. The CDR3 bases are TGTGCCAGCAGTTTAGGGGGGGACAAGTCGTTCTACGAGCAGTACTTC. Amino acid sequence: CASSLGGDKSFYEQYF. Together with reference TRBV28 and TRBJ2-7, the CDR3 gives the full variable domain: DVKVTQSSRYLVKRTGEKVFLECVQDMDHENMFWYRQDPGLGLRLIYFSYDVKMKEKGDIPEGYSVSREKKERFSLILESASTNQTSMYLCASSLGGDKSFYEQYFGPGTRLTVT.

The V and J genes are TRBV19 and TRBJ1-2, with a weak D call TRBD1 (6 bases). CDR3 length equals 12 residues. Between the trimmed V and J ends, which lost 4 bases and 8 bases, there was a span of 11 bases. Germline-derived CDR1 and CDR2 are LNHDA and SQIVND (reference sequence). This CDR3 is CASSTQGSGYTF. In DNA, the CDR3 is TGTGCCAGTAGTACTCAGGGGAGCGGCTACACCTTC. Drawing the rest from reference TRBV19 and TRBJ1-2, the complete variable domain is DGGITQSPKYLFRKEGQNVTLSCEQNLNHDAMYWYRQDPGQGLRLIYYSQIVNDFQKGDIAEGYSVSREKKESFPLTVTSAQKNPTAFYLCASSTQGSGYTFGSGTRLTVV.

About this clone itself: Compared with germline, one end of the junction differs, possibly owing to a read error. The CDR3 region has the DNA TGTGCCAGCAGCCTAACGACAGGGGGAAATGGCTACACCTTC. Protein product: CASSLTTGGNGYTF. The chain couples TRBV7-3 to TRBJ1-2; TRBD1 agrees at 9 bases. Germline CDR1 is SGHTA and CDR2 is FQGTGA. CDR3 length: 14 residues.